The present entry profiles one T cell receptor beta chain with its context. Assay: immunoSEQ multiplex PCR; the TCRdb copy retains only in-frame clones and omits some. The profile shows around 250,000 clones, 89% of them singletons. After removal of 4 bases from V and 4 bases from J, the junction contained 6 bases not matched to a gene. Germline CDR1 reads KGHDR; CDR2 reads SFDVKD. The length of the CDR3 is 17 residues. The data originate from a study of blood T cell repertoires in COVID-19. Study summary: PBMCs, B-cell-depleted T cells, or T cells were the source of the cDNA or gDNA that made up the material.

The source is a woman aged 40-49 years who had recovered from COVID-19. The sample consisted of peripheral blood. The chain uses TRBV24-1 and TRBJ2-3; 14 nucleotides match TRBD2. In nucleotides, the CDR3 is TGTGCCACCAGTGACCCGGGGACTAGCGGGAGCCCAGATACGCAGTATTTT. Amino acid sequence: CATSDPGTSGSPDTQYF.